The present TCR beta chain was sequenced within a study of blood T cell repertoires in COVID-19. Study overall: Acute and convalescent COVID-19 specimens originated in the United States, Italy and Spain. The analysed material was cDNA or gDNA that came from T cells, B-cell-depleted T cells, or PBMCs.

CDR3 length equals 16 residues. Germline-derived CDR1 and CDR2 are LNHDA and SQIVND (reference sequence). Trimming at V came to 5 bases and at J to 6 bases, leaving 13 bases not matched to a gene. In the original analysis: Amplified reference gene primers provided the basis for estimating nucleated cell counts. Assay: immunoSEQ multiplex PCR; the TCRdb copy retains only in-frame clones and omits some. The D gene and trimming were derived from the DNA, and the V and J assignments and clone size from that table. This table holds some 300,000 clones, roughly 86% found once. Living in under 30 US areas, the participants were between about 18 and 90 years of age.

The chain couples TRBV19 to TRBJ1-1, with TRBD1 identical over 9 bases. The sequencing input was PBMCs or T cells enriched from blood (not recorded which). The receptor was derived from a woman younger than 45 who had recovered from COVID-19. The CDR3 here is CASSSTNRGLSAEAFF. CDR3 in DNA: TGTGCCAGTAGTTCCACTAACAGGGGGCTGTCCGCTGAAGCTTTCTTT. Drawing the rest from reference TRBV19 and TRBJ1-1, the complete variable domain is DGGITQSPKYLFRKEGQNVTLSCEQNLNHDAMYWYRQDPGQGLRLIYYSQIVNDFQKGDIAEGYSVSREKKESFPLTVTSAQKNPTAFYLCASSSTNRGLSAEAFFGQGTRLTVV.